These 7 T cell receptor beta chains came from one sample sequenced in a study of human T cells and chemical hapten exposure. TCRdb re-called the RACE reads through MiXCR, storing one row per CDR3 protein. This sample has about 270,000 distinct CDR3 sequences, with roughly 7.4% found just once. Time point in this sample: pre-sensitization, week 0. The sample's treatment: therapeutic diphenylcyclopropenone sensitization with weekly scalp DPC. Here the sequenced sample was whole blood, taken in connection with sensitization to the hapten diphenylcyclopropenone (DPC). The receptors come from a man younger than 35 with alopecia areata. Some clones in this sample may be carry-over from other donors' samples.

This clonotype has only a few counts. The rearrangement joins TRBV11-2 to TRBJ2-1; no definite D call. The CDR3 is made up of 12 amino acids. V lost 0 bases, J lost 8 bases, and 5 bases lay in between. Germline CDR1 is SGHAT and CDR2 is FQNNGV. The chain's CDR3 is CASSLDIDEQFF. Here the CDR3 DNA reads TGTGCCAGCAGCTTAGATATCGATGAGCAGTTCTTC.

This clonotype was picked up many times. Here the CDR3 reads CASSQVVAVQGYTF. The CDR3 nucleotides read TGTGCCAGCAGCCAAGTCGTGGCAGTTCAAGGCTACACCTTC. The V gene is TRBV3-1, the J gene TRBJ1-2; no clear D. Deletions cut 1 base from V and 8 bases from J, with 14 bases between. The germline V gene encodes CDR1 LGHDT and CDR2 YNNKEL (reference sequence). CDR3 length: 14 residues.

In this sample, this clonotype turned up a few times. The chain's CDR3 is CSGGTGYGYTF. DNA for the CDR3: TGCAGCGGAGGGACAGGCTATGGCTACACCTTC. V gene TRBV29-1 combines with J gene TRBJ1-2; TRBD1 matches 8 bases. V dropped 7 bases and J dropped 4; count of bases not matched to a gene: 2. Germline CDR1 is SQVTM and CDR2 is ANQGSEA. This CDR3 is built from 11 residues.

The chain carries TRBV7-2 and TRBJ1-3; 9 bases are shared with TRBD1. The CDR3 has 16 residues. Looked up from germline, CDR1 is SGHTA and CDR2 is FQGNSA. V was clipped by 5 bases and J by 4 bases; unmatched bases: 9. The CDR3 DNA sequence: TGTGCCAGCAGCGTTCGAACAGGGGGCGCGGGAAACACCATATATTTT. It translates to CASSVRTGGAGNTIYF. The variable domain in full, completed from reference TRBV7-2 and TRBJ1-3, reads GAGVSQSPSNKVTEKGKDVELRCDPISGHTALYWYRQSLGQGLEFLIYFQGNSAPDKSGLPSDRFSAERTGGSVSTLTIQRTQQEDSAVYLCASSVRTGGAGNTIYFGEGSWLTVV.

There are a few counts of this clonotype. The CDR3: CASSPATYYGYTF. The CDR3 nucleotides are TGTGCCAGCAGCCCCGCTACTTACTATGGCTACACCTTC. The rearrangement links TRBV7-2 to TRBJ1-2; D is unclear. The CDR3 has 13 amino acids. The V end was cut by 5 bases, the J end by 3 bases, with 10 bases between. CDR1 is SGHTA, CDR2 FQGNSA, per germline.

V and J are TRBV7-9 and TRBJ1-2; no definite D call. Germline lookup yields CDR1 SEHNR and CDR2 FQNEAQ (reference sequence). CDR3 size: 22 residues. V was cut by 2 bases and J by 2 bases, with 33 bases left in between. CDR3 region: CASSLLRRWGKKEVGVNYGYTF. The CDR3 DNA reads TGTGCCAGCAGCTTACTGCGTCGGTGGGGAAAGAAAGAAGTAGGAGTAAACTATGGCTACACCTTC.

The chain joins TRBV4-1 to TRBJ2-7; D possibly corresponds to TRBD1 (5 bases). Trimming stripped 1 base from V and 0 bases from J, with 10 bases between. Per the germline V gene, CDR1 is MGHRA and CDR2 is YSYEKL. CDR3 size: 15 residues. CDR3 in amino acids: CASSQGPGPSYEQYF. CDR3 coding DNA: TGCGCCAGCAGCCAAGGGCCAGGGCCCTCCTACGAGCAGTACTTC.